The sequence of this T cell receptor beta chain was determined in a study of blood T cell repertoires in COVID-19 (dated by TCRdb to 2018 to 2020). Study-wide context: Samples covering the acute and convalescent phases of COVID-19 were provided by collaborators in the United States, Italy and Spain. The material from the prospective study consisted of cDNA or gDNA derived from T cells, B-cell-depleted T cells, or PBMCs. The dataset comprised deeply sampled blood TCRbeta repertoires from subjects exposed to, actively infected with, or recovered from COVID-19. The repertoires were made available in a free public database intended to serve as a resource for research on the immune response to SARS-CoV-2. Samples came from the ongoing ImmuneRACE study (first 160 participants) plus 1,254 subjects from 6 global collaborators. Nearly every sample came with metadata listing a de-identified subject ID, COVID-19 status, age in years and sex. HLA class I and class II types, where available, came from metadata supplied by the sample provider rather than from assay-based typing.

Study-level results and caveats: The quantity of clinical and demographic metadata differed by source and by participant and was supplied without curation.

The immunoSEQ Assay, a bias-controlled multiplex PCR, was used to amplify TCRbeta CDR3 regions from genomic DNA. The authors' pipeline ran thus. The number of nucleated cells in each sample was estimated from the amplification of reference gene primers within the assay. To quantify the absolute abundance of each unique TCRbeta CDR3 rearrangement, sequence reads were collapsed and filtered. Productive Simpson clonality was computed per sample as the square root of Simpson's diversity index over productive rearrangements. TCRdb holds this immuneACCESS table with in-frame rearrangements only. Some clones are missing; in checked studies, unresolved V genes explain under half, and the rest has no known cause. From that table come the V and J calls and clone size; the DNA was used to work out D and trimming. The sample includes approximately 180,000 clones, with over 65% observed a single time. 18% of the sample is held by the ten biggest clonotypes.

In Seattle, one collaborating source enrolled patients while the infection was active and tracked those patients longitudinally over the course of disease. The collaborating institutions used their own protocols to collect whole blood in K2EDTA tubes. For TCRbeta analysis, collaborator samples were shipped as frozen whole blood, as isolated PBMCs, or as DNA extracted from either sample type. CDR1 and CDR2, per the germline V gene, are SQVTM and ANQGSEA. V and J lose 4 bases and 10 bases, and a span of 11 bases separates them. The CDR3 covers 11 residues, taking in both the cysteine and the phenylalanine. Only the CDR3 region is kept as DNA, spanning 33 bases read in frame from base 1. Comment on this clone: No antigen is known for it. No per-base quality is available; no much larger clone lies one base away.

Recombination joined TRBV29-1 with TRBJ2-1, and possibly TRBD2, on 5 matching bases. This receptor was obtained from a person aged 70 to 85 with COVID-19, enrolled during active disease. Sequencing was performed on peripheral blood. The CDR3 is CSVGGSTEQFF. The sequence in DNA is TGCAGCGTTGGTGGGAGCACGGAGCAGTTCTTC.